The 5 T cell receptor beta chains below all came from one sample that was sequenced in a study of cytomegalovirus exposure and HLA in healthy donors. PCR employed 60 Vbeta and 13 Jbeta primers. The table came from immunoSEQ multiplex PCR; TCRdb's copy has only in-frame clones and leaves some out. The sample lists around 130,000 clones; around four fifths were seen once. Sequencing was carried out using PBMCs. These receptors were taken from a woman aged 40 to 50 in good health and CMV-seropositive.

This clone has more than one count but fewer than ten. The chain combines TRBV30 with TRBJ1-2, with D maybe TRBD1 (5 bases). Germline V gene sequence: CDR1 GTSNPN, CDR2 SVGIG (reference sequence). CDR3 length equals 16 residues. V was trimmed by 1 base and J by 4 bases, leaving 19 bases between them. CDR3 nucleotide sequence: TGTGCCTGGAGTGGACGCCTCAGGGTAGGAAGCTATGGCTACACCTTC. This codes for CAWSGRLRVGSYGYTF. The full variable domain, in which reference TRBV30 and TRBJ1-2 provide the parts outside the CDR3, is SQTIHQWPATLVQPVGSPLSLECTVEGTSNPNLYWYRQAAGRGLQLLFYSVGIGQISSEVPQNLSASRPQDRQFILSSKKLLLSDSGFYLCAWSGRLRVGSYGYTFGSGTRLTVV.

This rearrangement joins TRBV7-3 to TRBJ1-1; maybe TRBD1 (6 bases). CDR1 SGHTA and CDR2 FQGTGA come from the germline V gene. The CDR3 has 15 amino acids. V lost 2 bases, J lost 3 bases, and 13 bases lay in between. CDR3 bases: TGTGCCAGCAGCTTACTCCCGGCAGGGGACACTGAAGCTTTCTTT. This gives the protein CASSLLPAGDTEAFF.

CDR3 coding DNA: TGTGCCAGCAGTTCCGATTCACCCCTCCACTTT. Its protein product is CASSSDSPLHF. V is TRBV7-9 and J is TRBJ1-6, with D unclear. CDR1 SEHNR and CDR2 FQNEAQ come from the germline V gene (reference sequence). Trimming took 6 bases from V and 8 from J, leaving 5 bases between them. The CDR3 is 11 amino acids.

This chain joins TRBV6-1 and TRBJ2-1; D call uncertain. CDR1 is MNHNS and CDR2 is SASEGT in the germline V gene. The CDR3 sequence is 14 residues long. Trimming left V 3 bases short and J 8 bases short, with 14 bases between. This CDR3 reads CASSDRPAVDEQFF. Here the CDR3 DNA reads TGTGCCAGCAGTGACAGGCCCGCAGTCGATGAGCAGTTCTTC.

CDR3 sequence reads: CAISVGTTNTEAFF. CDR3 coding DNA: TGTGCCATCAGTGTTGGGACTACGAACACTGAAGCTTTCTTT. The chain employs TRBV10-3 and TRBJ1-1; possible D gene TRBD1, 5 bases. CDR3 size: 14 residues. V lost 4 bases and J lost 1, with 10 bases in between. From germline, CDR1 is ENHRY and CDR2 SYGVKD.